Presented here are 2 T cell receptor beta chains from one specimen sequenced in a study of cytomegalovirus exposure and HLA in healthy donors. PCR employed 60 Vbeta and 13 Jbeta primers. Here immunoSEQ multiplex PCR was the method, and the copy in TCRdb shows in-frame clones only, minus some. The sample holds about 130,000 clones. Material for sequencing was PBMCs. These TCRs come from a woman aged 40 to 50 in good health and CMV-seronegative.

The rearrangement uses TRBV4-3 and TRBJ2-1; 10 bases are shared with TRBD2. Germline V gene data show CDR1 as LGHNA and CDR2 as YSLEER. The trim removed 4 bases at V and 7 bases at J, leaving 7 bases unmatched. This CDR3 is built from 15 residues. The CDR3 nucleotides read TGCGCCAGCAGCCGAGAGCGGGGGGGTTATAATGAGCAGTTCTTC. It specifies CASSRERGGYNEQFF.

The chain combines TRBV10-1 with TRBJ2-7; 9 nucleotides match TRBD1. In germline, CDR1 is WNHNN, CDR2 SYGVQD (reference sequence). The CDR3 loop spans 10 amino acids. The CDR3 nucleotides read TGCGCCAGCAGTGGGGACAGGGTTTCAGTC. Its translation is CASSGDRVSV.